This T cell receptor (beta chain) was identified during a study of molecular identifiers for immune sequencing clone quantification. This clonotype was seen repeatedly, ten times or more. From the PCR reads, TCRdb called clonotypes with MiXCR, one entry per CDR3 protein. Of fewer than 350,000 distinct CDR3 sequences in the sample, 20% to 25% were seen once. This TCR derives from a human donor in good health. Some libraries in this study had Jurkat cell RNA spiked in. Material for sequencing was naive CD8+ T cells from blood, with Jurkat cell RNA spiked in. Subset denoted: FACS-sorted CD8+CD4-CCR7+CD45RA+ naive T cells.

CDR3 loop: CASSLAARDEQYF. CDR3 sequence (DNA): TGTGCCAGCAGCTTGGCCGCCAGGGACGAGCAGTACTTC. The V gene is TRBV5-4, the J gene TRBJ2-7; a weak D match, TRBD1 (5 bases). Germline V gene lookup returns CDR1 SGHNT and CDR2 YYREEE (reference sequence). The length of the CDR3 is 13 residues. V dropped 0 bases and J dropped 5 bases, with 9 bases sitting between them.